The TCR beta chain described here comes from a study of CD8+ T cells in alopecia areata. Across the study: Treated patients took oral tofacitinib at 5 to 10 mg twice daily. Study-level points and caveats: Scalp samples also yield sequences from resident alphabeta T cells of normal skin. Clonality in lesional scalp, especially alopecia totalis/universalis, exceeded that of normal scalp.

As the sequencing template, cDNA was produced by extracting RNA and reverse transcribing it. Profiled with immunoSEQ multiplex PCR; TCRdb holds only in-frame clones, not every one. Of some 120,000 clones in the sample, around 60% were seen once. On this clone: As yet, its antigen is unknown.

Alopecia areata patients provided lesional scalp punch biopsies and peripheral blood. The TCR sequence derives from a human donor with alopecia areata. Sequencing was performed on CD4+ T cells sorted from blood, taken at week 0.

The CDR3 loop reads CASSLDRGGYGYTF. Here the CDR3 DNA reads TGCGCCAGCAGCTTGGACAGGGGAGGCTATGGCTACACCTTC. The chain joins TRBV5-1 to TRBJ1-2; 7 bases map to TRBD1. The germline CDR1 and CDR2 sequences are SGHRS and YFSETQ. V was clipped by 0 bases and J by 4 bases; unmatched bases: 3. The CDR3 sequence is 14 residues long.